Listed here are 7 T cell receptor beta chains from one sample, sequenced in a study of response to subunit inactivated influenza vaccine. TCRdb redid the calling of the RT-PCR reads with MiXCR, one entry per CDR3 protein. This sample has 150,000 to 200,000 distinct CDR3 sequences, with approximately 12% found just once. The sample was also linked to a second study, of T cells expressing NK-cell markers. That report adds: 5'RACE template switching built TCR beta cDNA with unique molecular identifiers.

Sequenced material: CD8+ T cells sorted from PBMCs, taken 11 to 12 days after vaccination. These receptors all stem from a man aged 50 or older who received an inactivated influenza vaccine.

The V and J genes are TRBV25-1 and TRBJ2-3; D gene unclear. Trimming took off 8 bases at V and 1 base at J, with 7 bases between the two ends. From germline, CDR1 is MGHDK and CDR2 SYGVNS. The CDR3 loop spans 12 amino acids. The CDR3 nucleotides read TGTGCCAGCGGGTCGGGCACAGATACGCAGTATTTT. The encoded protein is CASGSGTDTQYF.

The chain combines TRBV4-1 with TRBJ2-7; the match to TRBD1 covers 8 bases. There are 15 residues in the CDR3. CDR1 is MGHRA and CDR2 is YSYEKL in the germline V gene. The V gene end was trimmed by 3 bases and the J gene end by 3 bases; junction bases not matched to a gene: 7. The CDR3 coding sequence is TGCGCCAGCAGCCACCGGACAGGGAGCGACTACGAGCAGTACTTC. It is translated as CASSHRTGSDYEQYF.

V gene TRBV15 combines with J gene TRBJ1-2, with TRBD1 identical over 11 bases. V shed 4 bases and J 4 bases; nucleotides not matched to a gene: 5. The CDR3 length is 15 residues. Per the germline V gene, CDR1 is LNHNV and CDR2 is YYDKDF (reference sequence). CDR3 sequence reads: CATSNLGTGGYGYTF. DNA of the CDR3: TGTGCCACCAGCAACCTAGGGACAGGGGGCTATGGCTACACCTTC. Full variable domain (remainder filled in from reference TRBV15 and TRBJ1-2): DAMVIQNPRYQVTQFGKPVTLSCSQTLNHNVMYWYQQKSSQAPKLLFHYYDKDFNNEADTPDNFQSRRPNTSFCFLDIRSPGLGDTAMYLCATSNLGTGGYGYTFGSGTRLTVV.

The table lists this clonotype with a few counts. The chain links TRBV7-6 to TRBJ2-3; 14 nucleotides align to TRBD2. The CDR3 sequence is 18 residues long. The ends lost 1 base at V and 3 bases at J; junction bases unmatched: 6. Per the germline V gene, CDR1 is SGHVS and CDR2 is FNYEAQ. CDR3 nucleotides: TGTGCCAGCAGCTTAGGACTAGCGGGAGGGCCCGCTACAGATACGCAGTATTTT. Amino acid sequence: CASSLGLAGGPATDTQYF.

Here the CDR3 reads CASSPSIGRYEQYF. In nucleotides, the CDR3 is TGTGCCAGCAGCCCCTCAATAGGGAGGTACGAGCAGTACTTC. This chain connects TRBV5-5 to TRBJ2-7, with a possible D match to TRBD2 (6 bases). The CDR3 totals 14 residues. Trimming took 4 bases from V and 4 from J, leaving 15 bases between them. Germline CDR1 reads SGHKS; CDR2 reads YYEKEE (reference sequence).

As DNA, the CDR3 is TGCAGTGCTAGAGACCTTGTGGTTCGGGACAGGCACTACAATGAGCAGTTCTTC. Its protein product is CSARDLVVRDRHYNEQFF. The chain has TRBV20-1 and TRBJ2-1; 8 bases align to TRBD1. The V gene end was trimmed by 0 bases and the J gene end by 3 bases; junction bases not matched to a gene: 13. The CDR3 loop spans 18 amino acids. Germline CDR1 reads DFQATT; CDR2 reads SNEGSKA (reference sequence).

This clonotype occurred a few times. One end of the junction does not line up with germline, which may come from a read error. Here the CDR3 DNA reads TGTGCCACCAGCGGCTTAATGGGACAGGAGCCTTTCTTC. This encodes CATSGLMGQEPFF. The rearrangement uses TRBV15 and TRBJ2-7; 8 bases match TRBD1. The germline gives CDR1 LNHNV, CDR2 YYDKDF (reference sequence). The CDR3 consists of 13 residues.